This T cell receptor beta chain appears in the sequencing data of a study of regulatory T cells in long-lasting Graves disease. General study points: In persistent patients, shared public clonotypes (more than 2,500) outnumbered those in new patients (roughly 1,000). Segments TRBV28, TRBJ1-2 and TRBJ2-5 showed preferential usage in persistent disease.

Through Arm-PCR of CDR3 regions and iRepertoire HTBI primers, TCR beta libraries were built. TCRdb processed the multiplex PCR reads anew with MiXCR; each CDR3 protein has one entry. The table shows 400,000 to 500,000 distinct CDR3 sequences, with approximately 22% occurring only once. Germline V lookup: CDR1 LNHDA, CDR2 SQIVND (reference sequence). V gave up 9 bases and J gave up 7 bases, with 19 bases separating them. The CDR3 has 14 amino acids. Time point reported: persistent/refractory GD, antithyroid drugs over 5 years with positive TRAb. The authors made the TCR library using RNA they extracted from PBMCs. Graves' disease was diagnosed by American Thyroid Association guidelines. This clonotype was counted at least ten times. The antigen remains unidentified.

The TCR comes from a female donor with Graves disease. V usage is TRBV19 and J usage is TRBJ1-5; D is uncertain. The material was peripheral blood mononuclear cells (PBMCs), obtained when the disease was refractory, from a patient treated with antithyroid drugs. Written as DNA, the CDR3 is TGTGCCAGCAGAAACCAGCATTCCAACCAGCCCCAGCATTTT. Translation: CASRNQHSNQPQHF.